The sequence of this TCR beta chain was determined in a study of molecular identifiers for immune sequencing clone quantification. Overall study context: Across replicate runs, RNA obtained from about 21,000 or 97,000 naive CD8 cells was divided into five, with four undergoing sequencing. Whole-study findings and limits: Clones with over 20 RNA copies captured over 99% of effector molecules but under 1% of naive ones.

TCR libraries were built in bulk with a published protocol and specific TCR primers. A single record per CDR3 protein comes from TCRdb applying MiXCR to the PCR reads. Among approximately 550,000 distinct CDR3 sequences, about a fifth were seen once, and the ten largest hold about 0.84%. CDR3 length: 18 amino acids. Comments on this clonotype: Its antigen is unknown. This could be a read error, since a much larger clone is one nucleotide away.

Sequenced sample: naive CD8+ T cells from blood, with Jurkat cell RNA spiked in. The subset is: FACS-sorted CD8+CD4-CCR7+CD45RA+ naive T cells. This clonotype was sampled from a human donor in good health. Some libraries in this study had Jurkat cell RNA spiked in. This chain links TRBV12-3 or TRBV12-4 with TRBJ2-3, with D perhaps matching TRBD2 (7 bases). CDR3 DNA: TGTGCCAGCAGTGGCGTCCGGGAGGCAGGGGCTAGCACAGATACGCGGTATTTT. Translated, it gives CASSGVREAGASTDTRYF.